These 32 T cell receptor beta chains were sequenced from one sample in a study of graft-versus-host responses after intestinal transplantation. Produced via immunoSEQ multiplex PCR; TCRdb's table is partial and in-frame only. The sample contains 50,000 to 75,000 clones, almost 95% of which appear only once. For these TCRs, the target antigens are not known. The sample in question was unstimulated CD4+ T cells sorted from spleen or lymph node cells, obtained before transplant. The receptor source for this set is a human donor who was the organ donor for an intestinal transplant.

The V call is TRBV7-2, the J call TRBJ1-1; TRBD1 might be the D (6 bases). From germline, CDR1 is SGHTA and CDR2 FQGNSA. The CDR3 consists of 15 residues. Trimming cost V 3 bases and J 0 bases, with 11 bases left between them. The DNA of the CDR3 is TGTGCCAGCAGCTTCCTGGGGGGCCTGAACACTGAAGCTTTCTTT. This sequence encodes CASSFLGGLNTEAFF.

Of note for this clone: The same CDR3 also results from other DNA sequences found in this sample. The DNA of the CDR3 is TGCGCCAGCAGCTCTGGGGGTTTGACAGATACGCAGTATTTT. It is translated as CASSSGGLTDTQYF. The chain combines TRBV5-1 with TRBJ2-3; the D gene could be TRBD1 or TRBD2 (5 bases each). V dropped 3 bases and J dropped 3 bases, with 11 bases sitting between them. The CDR3 totals 14 residues. Germline values: CDR1 SGHRS, CDR2 YFSETQ.

The rearrangement joins TRBV6-1 to TRBJ1-5; no clear D. The CDR3 spans 17 residues. Germline CDR1 is MNHNS and CDR2 is SASEGT. V gave up 0 bases and J gave up 0 bases, with 12 bases separating them. This chain's CDR3 is CASSEAVTVYSNQPQHF. The CDR3 region has the DNA TGTGCCAGCAGTGAAGCGGTTACAGTTTATAGCAATCAGCCCCAGCATTTT.

CDR3 sequence reads: CASSPRGGNTIYF. As DNA, the CDR3 is TGTGCCAGCAGCCCAAGGGGTGGAAACACCATATATTTT. The genes are TRBV7-2 and TRBJ1-3; D is possibly TRBD1 (5 bases). Looked up from germline, CDR1 is SGHTA and CDR2 is FQGNSA. V lost 5 bases and J lost 3, with 8 bases in between. This CDR3 comprises 13 residues.

This chain joins TRBV9 and TRBJ1-2; tentatively, D is TRBD1 (6 bases). CDR3 size: 14 residues. Germline V gene data show CDR1 as SGDLS and CDR2 as YYNGEE. V lost 0 bases to trimming and J lost 6 bases, with 12 bases between them. The DNA for the CDR3 is TGTGCCAGCAGCGTAGCCCCGGGGACAAATGGCTACACCTTC. Translation gives CASSVAPGTNGYTF.

Only one count was recorded for this clone. This rearrangement joins TRBV5-1 to TRBJ2-4, with 10 nucleotides matching TRBD1. Unmatched junction bases numbered 7, after V lost 4 bases and J lost 9 bases. The CDR3 extends over 14 amino acids. The germline V gene encodes CDR1 SGHRS and CDR2 YFSETQ. The CDR3 here is CASSPGQGTFIQYF. Written as DNA, the CDR3 is TGCGCCAGCAGCCCGGGACAGGGGACTTTCATTCAGTACTTC.

The CDR3 DNA reads as TGTGCCAGCTCACCAGTTGACAGCGCGGCAGATACGCAGTATTTT. Translated: CASSPVDSAADTQYF. V and J are TRBV18 and TRBJ2-3; tentatively, D is TRBD1 (5 bases). V lost 2 bases and J 4 bases, leaving 13 bases between the germline ends. The CDR3 has 15 residues. Germline values: CDR1 KGHSH, CDR2 LQKENI.

This rearrangement joins TRBV6-1 to TRBJ2-2, with unresolved D. Germline CDR1 MNHNS, CDR2 SASEGT. The V end was cut by 7 bases, the J end by 4 bases, with 10 bases between. This CDR3 region has 13 residues. The CDR3 DNA sequence: TGTGCCAGCACGGTCCGCACCACCGGGGAGCTGTTTTTT. Translation gives CASTVRTTGELFF.

The chain joins TRBV27 to TRBJ1-2; D possibly corresponds to TRBD1 (5 bases). With 1 base removed from V and 2 bases from J, the gap between germline ends came to 8 bases. CDR3 length: 14 residues. Germline V CDR1 and CDR2: MNHEY, SMNVEV (reference sequence). The CDR3, as DNA: TGTGCCAGCAGTTTATTTGGACAAAACTATGGCTACACCTTC. It translates to CASSLFGQNYGYTF.

The chain combines TRBV7-9 with TRBJ2-3; D is unresolved. The V and J ends lost 6 bases and 3 bases respectively, with 7 bases between them. Germline V gene lookup returns CDR1 SEHNR and CDR2 FQNEAQ (reference sequence). CDR3 length: 12 amino acids. The CDR3 DNA sequence: TGTGCCAGCAGACGGAAGACAGATACGCAGTATTTT. Protein: CASRRKTDTQYF.

This rearrangement joins TRBV29-1 to TRBJ2-2, with D maybe TRBD2 (5 bases). The ends were cut back, 6 bases at V and 4 bases at J, with 6 bases in the middle. The germline V gene has CDR1 SQVTM and CDR2 ANQGSEA. The CDR3 sequence is 11 residues long. The CDR3 sequence: CSVEGTGELFF. CDR3 coding DNA: TGCAGCGTAGAGGGCACCGGGGAGCTGTTTTTT.

The chain uses TRBV10-3 and TRBJ2-7; D tentatively fits TRBD1 or TRBD2 (5 bases each). The CDR3 has 13 residues. Trimming removed 0 bases at V and 4 bases at J, with 7 bases between. Germline V gene data show CDR1 as ENHRY and CDR2 as SYGVKD. In nucleotides, the CDR3 is TGTGCCATCAGTGAGTCCAGGGAGTACGAGCAGTACTTC. This encodes CAISESREYEQYF.

This sequence joins TRBV5-4 and TRBJ2-5; D gene unclear. Germline CDR1 and CDR2: SGHNT and YYREEE (reference sequence). Deletions cut 4 bases from V and 2 bases from J, with 12 bases between. This CDR3 has 14 amino acids. The CDR3: CASSLRSIQETQYF. CDR3 sequence (DNA): TGTGCCAGCAGCCTACGCTCAATTCAAGAGACCCAGTACTTC. Together with reference TRBV5-4 and TRBJ2-5, the CDR3 gives the full variable domain: ETGVTQSPTHLIKTRGQQVTLRCSSQSGHNTVSWYQQALGQGPQFIFQYYREEENGRGNFPPRFSGLQFPNYSSELNVNALELDDSALYLCASSLRSIQETQYFGPGTRLLVL.

The chain carries TRBV9 and TRBJ2-5; 14 bases are a match to TRBD2. Germline values: CDR1 SGDLS, CDR2 YYNGEE. The trim removed 0 bases at V and 4 bases at J, leaving 5 bases unmatched. The length of the CDR3 is 17 residues. The DNA for the CDR3 is TGTGCCAGCAGCGTAGCTAATGGACTAGCGGGGGGAGAGACCCAGTACTTC. Its protein product is CASSVANGLAGGETQYF.

The rearrangement joins TRBV6-5 to TRBJ2-7, with a tentative D call TRBD2 (5 bases). V was trimmed by 6 bases and J by 1 base, leaving 13 bases between them. Germline-derived CDR1 and CDR2 are MNHEY and SVGAGI. The CDR3 is made up of 14 amino acids. The CDR3, as DNA: TGTGCCAGCAGCCGGACTGGAGATTCCTACGAGCAGTACTTC. As protein: CASSRTGDSYEQYF.

V usage is TRBV18 and J usage is TRBJ1-1, with D perhaps TRBD1 (6 bases). Trimming left V 2 bases short and J 1 base short, with 8 bases between. The germline CDR1 and CDR2 sequences are KGHSH and LQKENI. This CDR3 is 14 amino acids long. CDR3 coding DNA: TGTGCCAGCTCACCAGTGACAGGGAACACTGAAGCTTTCTTT. Residues: CASSPVTGNTEAFF.

J is TRBJ2-1 and V is TRBV4-3, with TRBD1 as a possible D gene (7 bases). CDR1 LGHNA and CDR2 YSLEER come from the germline V gene. This CDR3 has 15 residues. Trimming shortened V by 4 bases and J by 2 bases, and 12 bases separated the two germline ends. CDR3 in amino acids: CASSRGDRTYNEQFF. The DNA of the CDR3 is TGCGCCAGCAGCCGCGGGGACAGAACCTACAATGAGCAGTTCTTC.

This chain links TRBV6-5 with TRBJ2-2; 9 positions agree with TRBD1. Unmatched junction bases numbered 4, after V lost 2 bases and J lost 3 bases. CDR3 size: 16 residues. Germline lookup yields CDR1 MNHEY and CDR2 SVGAGI. CDR3: CASSYTWTGDTGELFF. In nucleotides, the CDR3 is TGTGCCAGCAGTTACACCTGGACAGGGGACACCGGGGAGCTGTTTTTT.

The chain combines TRBV5-8 with TRBJ1-1; D gene ambiguous. V lost 0 bases and J lost 1, with 10 bases in between. The CDR3 contains 15 residues. Germline V CDR1 and CDR2: SGHTS, YDEGEE. CDR3 coding DNA: TGTGCCAGCAGCTTGGGGGGTTGGTCGAACACTGAAGCTTTCTTT. Its translation is CASSLGGWSNTEAFF.

This clone was picked up one time. V is TRBV10-2 and J is TRBJ2-4; no clear D gene. The CDR3 length is 15 residues. The ends were cut back, 3 bases at V and 0 bases at J, with 9 bases in the middle. Germline assignment: CDR1 WSHSY and CDR2 SAAADI. The CDR3 here is CASSDASLAKNIQYF. The CDR3, as DNA: TGCGCCAGCAGTGATGCCAGCCTAGCCAAAAACATTCAGTACTTC.

As regards this clone: An end of the junction does not agree with germline; a read error may underlie this. This chain joins TRBV4-1 and TRBJ2-7; D might be TRBD1 (7 bases). Germline loops: CDR1 MGHRA, CDR2 YSYEKL. CDR3 length equals 16 residues. CDR3 bases: TGCGCCAGCAGCAAAGAGACAGGGAGGCTGGTATACGAGCAGTACTTC. It codes for CASSKETGRLVYEQYF.

The rearrangement joins TRBV7-9 to TRBJ1-2; the D is unclear. The CDR3 has 13 residues. The V end was cut by 0 bases, the J end by 5 bases, with 7 bases between. Germline V gene sequence: CDR1 SEHNR, CDR2 FQNEAQ (reference sequence). CDR3 in DNA: TGTGCCAGCAGCTTAGCCGGGGTGTATGGCTACACCTTC. This sequence encodes CASSLAGVYGYTF.

The V call is TRBV19, the J call TRBJ2-4; D is ambiguous. This CDR3 comprises 14 residues. V lost 6 bases and J lost 0, with 9 bases in between. Germline V CDR1 and CDR2: LNHDA, SQIVND (reference sequence). The DNA of the CDR3 is TGTGCCAGTAGGCCCCTTCTAGCCAAAAACATTCAGTACTTC. Protein sequence: CASRPLLAKNIQYF.

This clone was counted a single time. The CDR3, as DNA: TGTGCCAGCAGCTTAGCGGGACAGGCCCGCCTTGGGGCTTTCTTT. It specifies CASSLAGQARLGAFF. The gene calls are TRBV7-8 and TRBJ1-1; 8 bases agree with TRBD1. The germline V gene encodes CDR1 SGHVS and CDR2 FQNEAQ. This CDR3 region has 15 residues. J was trimmed by 11 bases and V by 0 bases; bases with no gene match: 11.

This rearrangement joins TRBV29-1 to TRBJ2-5; D uncertain. Trimming left V 4 bases short and J 5 bases short, with 2 bases between. CDR3 size: 9 residues. Germline V gene lookup returns CDR1 SQVTM and CDR2 ANQGSEA. The DNA of the CDR3 is TGCAGCGTTGGCGAGACCCAGTACTTC. Translating it yields CSVGETQYF.

The J gene is TRBJ2-5, the V gene TRBV5-1; 11 bases map to TRBD2. Germline loops: CDR1 SGHRS, CDR2 YFSETQ. This CDR3 comprises 16 residues. V was pared by 4 bases and J by 4 bases, with 9 bases of the junction left unmatched. In DNA, the CDR3 is TGCGCCAGCAGCCAACTTAGCGGGGGGGCCCGAGAGACCCAGTACTTC. Translating gives CASSQLSGGARETQYF. Filled out from reference TRBV5-1 and TRBJ2-5, the complete variable domain reads KAGVTQTPRYLIKTRGQQVTLSCSPISGHRSVSWYQQTPGQGLQFLFEYFSETQRNKGNFPGRFSGRQFSNSRSEMNVSTLELGDSALYLCASSQLSGGARETQYFGPGTRLLVL.

The V gene is TRBV5-1, the J gene TRBJ2-2; a weak D match, TRBD1 (5 bases). The CDR3 consists of 15 residues. V was cut by 0 bases and J by 2 bases, with 8 bases left in between. Germline CDR1 is SGHRS and CDR2 is YFSETQ. The CDR3: CASSLAGHNTGELFF. The CDR3 nucleotides are TGCGCCAGCAGCTTGGCCGGACACAACACCGGGGAGCTGTTTTTT.

V and J are TRBV18 and TRBJ2-2; 9 bases are a match to TRBD1. J lost 2 bases, V lost 6 bases, and 10 bases had no gene match. This CDR3 comprises 17 residues. The germline V gene has CDR1 KGHSH and CDR2 LQKENI. The CDR3 here is CASSQGTGNSNTGELFF. The CDR3 nucleotides read TGTGCCAGCTCCCAGGGGACAGGGAACTCTAACACCGGGGAGCTGTTTTTT.

A single count supports this clone. The chain joins TRBV4-1 to TRBJ2-3, with 7 bases aligning to TRBD2. This CDR3 is built from 15 residues. The germline V gene has CDR1 MGHRA and CDR2 YSYEKL. V was pared by 2 bases and J by 0 bases, with 2 bases of the junction left unmatched. The CDR3 reads CASSQLAVSTDTQYF. For the CDR3, the DNA is TGCGCCAGCAGCCAACTAGCGGTTAGCACAGATACGCAGTATTTT.

V is TRBV4-1 and J is TRBJ2-2; 7 bases map to TRBD1. The CDR3 has 17 residues. Germline CDR1 reads MGHRA; CDR2 reads YSYEKL. J was trimmed by 6 bases and V by 0 bases; bases with no gene match: 10. This chain's CDR3 is CASSQDVRQGFAGELFF. The DNA for the CDR3 is TGCGCCAGCAGCCAAGACGTGCGACAGGGTTTCGCCGGGGAGCTGTTTTTT.

The chain carries TRBV14 and TRBJ1-4; TRBD1 aligns across 9 bases. This CDR3 has 15 residues. The V segment lost 0 bases and the J segment 7 bases; nucleotides outside the gene matches: 3. Germline V gene data show CDR1 as SGHDN and CDR2 as FVKESK. CDR3 nucleotides: TGTGCCAGCAGCCAAGACAGACAGGGGGTTGAAAAACTGTTTTTT. This gives the protein CASSQDRQGVEKLFF.

V is TRBV7-9 and J is TRBJ1-5; D remains ambiguous. The germline CDR1 and CDR2 sequences are SEHNR and FQNEAQ (reference sequence). Trimming took off 3 bases at V and 4 bases at J, with 16 bases between the two ends. This CDR3 region has 16 residues. The CDR3 DNA is TGTGCCAGCAGCTTTATCATGAGGGATCTTAATCAGCCCCAGCATTTT. This sequence encodes CASSFIMRDLNQPQHF.